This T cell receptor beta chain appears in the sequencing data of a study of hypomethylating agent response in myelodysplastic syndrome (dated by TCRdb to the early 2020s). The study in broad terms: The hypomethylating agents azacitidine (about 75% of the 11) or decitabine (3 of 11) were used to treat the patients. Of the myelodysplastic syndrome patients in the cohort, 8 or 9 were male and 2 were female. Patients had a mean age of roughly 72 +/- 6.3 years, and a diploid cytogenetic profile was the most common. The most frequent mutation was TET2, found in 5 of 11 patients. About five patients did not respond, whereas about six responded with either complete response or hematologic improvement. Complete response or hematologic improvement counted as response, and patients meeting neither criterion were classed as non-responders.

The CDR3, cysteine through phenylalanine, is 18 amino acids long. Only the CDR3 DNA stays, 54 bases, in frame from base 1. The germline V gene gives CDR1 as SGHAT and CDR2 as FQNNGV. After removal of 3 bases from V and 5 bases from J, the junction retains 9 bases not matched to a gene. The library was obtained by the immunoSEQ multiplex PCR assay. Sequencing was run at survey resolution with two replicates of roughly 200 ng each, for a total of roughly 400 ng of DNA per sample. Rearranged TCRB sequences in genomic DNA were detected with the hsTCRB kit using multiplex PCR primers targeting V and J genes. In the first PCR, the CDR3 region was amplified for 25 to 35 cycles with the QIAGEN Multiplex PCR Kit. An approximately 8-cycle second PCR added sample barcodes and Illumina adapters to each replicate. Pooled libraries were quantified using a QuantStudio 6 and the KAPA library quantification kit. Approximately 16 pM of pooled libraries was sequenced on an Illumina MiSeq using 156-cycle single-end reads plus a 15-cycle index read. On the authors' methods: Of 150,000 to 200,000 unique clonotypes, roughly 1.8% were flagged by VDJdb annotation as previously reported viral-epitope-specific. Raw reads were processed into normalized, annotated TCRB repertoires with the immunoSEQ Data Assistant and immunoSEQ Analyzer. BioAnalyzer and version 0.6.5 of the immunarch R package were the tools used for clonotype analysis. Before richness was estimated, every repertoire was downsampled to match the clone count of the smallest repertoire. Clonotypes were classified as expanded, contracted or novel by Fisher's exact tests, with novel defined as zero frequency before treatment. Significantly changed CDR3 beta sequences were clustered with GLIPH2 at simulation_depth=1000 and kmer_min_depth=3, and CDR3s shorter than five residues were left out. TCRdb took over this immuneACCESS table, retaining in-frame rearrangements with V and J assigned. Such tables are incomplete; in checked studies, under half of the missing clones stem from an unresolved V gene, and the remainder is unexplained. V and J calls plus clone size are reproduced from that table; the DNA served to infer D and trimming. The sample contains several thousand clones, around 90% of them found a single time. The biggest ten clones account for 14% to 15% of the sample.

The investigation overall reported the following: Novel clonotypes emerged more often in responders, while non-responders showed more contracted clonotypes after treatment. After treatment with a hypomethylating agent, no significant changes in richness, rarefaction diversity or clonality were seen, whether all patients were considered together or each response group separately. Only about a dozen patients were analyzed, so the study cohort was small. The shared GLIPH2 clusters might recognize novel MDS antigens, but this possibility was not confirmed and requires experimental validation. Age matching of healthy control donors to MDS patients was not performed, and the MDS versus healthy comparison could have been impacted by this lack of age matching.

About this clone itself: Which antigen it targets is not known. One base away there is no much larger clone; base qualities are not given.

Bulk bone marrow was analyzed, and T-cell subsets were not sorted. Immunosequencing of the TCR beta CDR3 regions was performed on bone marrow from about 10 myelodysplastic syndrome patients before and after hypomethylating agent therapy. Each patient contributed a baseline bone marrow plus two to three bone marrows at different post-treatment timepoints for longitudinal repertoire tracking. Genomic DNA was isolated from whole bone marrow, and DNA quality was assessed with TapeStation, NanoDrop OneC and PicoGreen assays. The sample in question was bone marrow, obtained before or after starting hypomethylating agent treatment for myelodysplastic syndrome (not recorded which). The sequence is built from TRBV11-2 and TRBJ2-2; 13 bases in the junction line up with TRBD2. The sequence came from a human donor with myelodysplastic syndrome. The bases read TGTGCCAGCAGCTTCACCCCGGGACTAGCGGGGTCAACCGGGGAGCTGTTTTTT. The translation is CASSFTPGLAGSTGELFF. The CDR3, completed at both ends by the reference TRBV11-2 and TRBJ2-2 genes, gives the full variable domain EAGVAQSPRYKIIEKRQSVAFWCNPISGHATLYWYQQILGQGPKLLIQFQNNGVVDDSQLPKDRFSAERLKGVDSTLKIQPAKLEDSAVYLCASSFTPGLAGSTGELFFGEGSRLTVL.